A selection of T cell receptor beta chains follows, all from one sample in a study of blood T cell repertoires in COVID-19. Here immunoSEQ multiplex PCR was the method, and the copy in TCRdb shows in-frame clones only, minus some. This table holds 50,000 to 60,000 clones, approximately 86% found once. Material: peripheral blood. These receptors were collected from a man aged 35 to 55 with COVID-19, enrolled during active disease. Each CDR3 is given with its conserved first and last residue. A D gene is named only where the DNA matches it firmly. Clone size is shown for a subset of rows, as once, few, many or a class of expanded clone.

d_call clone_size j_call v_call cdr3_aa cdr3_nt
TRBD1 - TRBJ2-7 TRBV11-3 CASSSWTGAPYEQYF TGTGCCAGCAGCTCCTGGACAGGGGCACCCTACGAGCAGTACTTC
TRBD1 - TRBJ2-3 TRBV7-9 CASSSATGGADTQYF TGTGCCAGCAGCTCTGCTACAGGGGGCGCAGATACGCAGTATTTT
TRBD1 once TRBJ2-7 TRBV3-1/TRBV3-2 CASSHPGGGYEQYF TGTGCCAGCAGCCACCCAGGGGGCGGCTACGAGCAGTACTTC
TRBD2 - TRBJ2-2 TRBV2 CASRRLAGNTGELFF TGTGCCAGCAGGCGACTAGCGGGGAACACCGGGGAGCTGTTTTTT
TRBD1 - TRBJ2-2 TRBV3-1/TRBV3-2 CASSQDSGQGAFTGELFF TGTGCCAGCAGCCAAGATTCAGGACAGGGGGCTTTCACCGGGGAGCTGTTTTTT
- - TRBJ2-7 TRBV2 CASRPGHILGEQYF TGTGCCAGCAGACCGGGACACATTTTGGGCGAGCAGTACTTC
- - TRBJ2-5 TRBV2 CASRAAETQYF TGTGCCAGCAGAGCCGCGGAGACCCAGTACTTC
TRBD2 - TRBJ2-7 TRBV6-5 CASRAGAYEQYF TGTGCCAGCCGAGCGGGGGCCTACGAGCAGTACTTC
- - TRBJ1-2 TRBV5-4 CATSRGLNYGYTF TGTGCCACCTCGCGGGGGCTAAACTATGGCTACACCTTC
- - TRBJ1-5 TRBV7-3 CASSLTMQGSNQPQHF TGTGCCAGCAGCTTAACGATGCAGGGTAGCAATCAGCCCCAGCATTTT
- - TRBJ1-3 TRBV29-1 CSVEWPSKGNTIYF TGCAGCGTTGAGTGGCCCTCCAAGGGAAACACCATATATTTT
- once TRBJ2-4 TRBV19 CASSVGQLAKNIQYF TGTGCCAGTAGTGTTGGACAGCTAGCCAAAAACATTCAGTACTTC
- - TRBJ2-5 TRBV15 CATSRDRGFGETQYF TGTGCCACCAGCAGAGATCGGGGGTTCGGGGAGACCCAGTACTTC
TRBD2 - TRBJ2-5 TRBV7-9 CASSQTSGRAYETQYF TGTGCCAGCAGCCAAACTAGCGGGAGGGCCTATGAGACCCAGTACTTC
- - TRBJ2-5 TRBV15 CATSTRGRLAQETQYF TGTGCCACCAGCACCCGAGGTCGACTTGCTCAAGAGACCCAGTACTTC
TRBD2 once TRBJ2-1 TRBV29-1 CSVEGFLAGGHRGSYNEQFF TGCAGCGTTGAAGGGTTTTTAGCGGGAGGGCATAGGGGATCCTACAATGAGCAGTTCTTC
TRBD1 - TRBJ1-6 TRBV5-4 CASSLPGQGPTLHF TGTGCCAGCAGCTTGCCAGGACAGGGGCCAACCCTCCACTTT
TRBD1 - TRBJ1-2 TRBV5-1 CASSGGQGYGYTF TGCGCCAGCAGCGGGGGACAGGGGTATGGCTACACCTTC
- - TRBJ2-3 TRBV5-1 CASSLGHRTDTQYF TGCGCCAGCAGCTTGGGACATCGCACAGATACGCAGTATTTT
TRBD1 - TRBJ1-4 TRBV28 CASSLKGQGVSTNEKLFF TGTGCCAGCAGCCTAAAGGGACAGGGGGTCTCAACTAATGAAAAACTGTTTTTT
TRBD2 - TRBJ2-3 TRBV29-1 CSVVAGTTDTQYF TGCAGCGTGGTAGCGGGAACCACAGATACGCAGTATTTT
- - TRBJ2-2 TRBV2 CASTESNTGELFF TGTGCCAGCACGGAGTCGAACACCGGGGAGCTGTTTTTT
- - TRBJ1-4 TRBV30 CAWSVRGAGEKLFF TGTGCCTGGAGTGTACGGGGGGCCGGTGAAAAACTGTTTTTT
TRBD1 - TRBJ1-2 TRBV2 CASSGQGEGYGYTF TGTGCCAGCAGTGGACAGGGGGAGGGCTATGGCTACACCTTC
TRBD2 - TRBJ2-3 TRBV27 CASSLIGLAADTQYF TGTGCCAGCAGTTTAATAGGACTAGCCGCAGATACGCAGTATTTT
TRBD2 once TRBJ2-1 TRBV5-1 CASSLNTGGVIGLAGRQNEQFF TGCGCCAGCAGCTTAAACACGGGTGGGGTAATTGGGCTAGCGGGGAGACAAAATGAGCAGTTCTTC
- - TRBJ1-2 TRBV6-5 CAGGEGYGYGYTF TGTGCCGGCGGGGAGGGCTACGGGTATGGCTACACCTTC
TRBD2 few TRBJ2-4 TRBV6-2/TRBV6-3 CASSPGAGGPKNIQYF TGTGCCAGCAGCCCTGGAGCGGGGGGGCCCAAAAACATTCAGTACTTC